Listed below are T cell receptor beta chains from one sample, sequenced in a study of cytomegalovirus exposure and HLA in healthy donors. This table comes from immunoSEQ multiplex PCR, and its TCRdb copy is limited to in-frame clones, with some not included. The sample yields some 130,000 clones, 82% seen once. The sequenced sample consisted of PBMCs. The origin of the receptors is a young man in good health and CMV-seropositive. Both conserved end residues are part of each CDR3. The D gene is left open where the match is weak. The size of a clone is reported for some rows only, either as once, few or many, or as a class for expanded clones.

V	D	size	J	DNA	CDR3
TRBV13	-	-	TRBJ2-7	TGTGCCAGCAGCCATACTACCGGAGGGCAGTACTTC	CASSHTTGGQYF
TRBV11-2	-	-	TRBJ2-5	TGTGCCAGCAGCTTAGTAGATTCGCAGACCCAGTACTTC	CASSLVDSQTQYF
TRBV18	TRBD1	-	TRBJ1-1	TGTGCCAGCTCACCAACTTTCGGGACAGCGCGTCTAATGAACACTGAAGCTTTCTTT	CASSPTFGTARLMNTEAFF
TRBV9	-	few	TRBJ1-2	TGTGCCAGCAGCCCACCGGGGAACTATGGCTACACCTTC	CASSPPGNYGYTF
TRBV6-1	-	-	TRBJ1-2	TGTGCCAGCAGTGAAAGAGGTCGCGGTAGTGGCTATGGCTACACCTTC	CASSERGRGSGYGYTF
TRBV11-2	TRBD2	-	TRBJ2-1	TGTGCCAGCAGCTTAGGGACTAGCGGGAGAGGACCCTACAATGAGCAGTTCTTC	CASSLGTSGRGPYNEQFF
TRBV5-6	-	-	TRBJ1-2	TGTGCCAGCAGCTTTTTGAATATAAGGGGATCCTATGGCTACACCTTC	CASSFLNIRGSYGYTF
TRBV9	-	-	TRBJ2-3	TGTGCCAGCAGCACCATGAGCGGCGGGGGCACAGATACGCAGTATTTT	CASSTMSGGGTDTQYF
TRBV5-1	TRBD2	-	TRBJ2-1	TGCGCCAGCATGGGGAGGGGCCTCCCCCTTGAGCAGTTCTTC	CASMGRGLPLEQFF
TRBV2	TRBD2	-	TRBJ2-5	TGTGCCAGCAGGAGGACTAGCCTCGAGACCCAGTACTTC	CASRRTSLETQYF
TRBV5-4	-	few	TRBJ1-3	TGTGCCAGCAGCTTGGGGGCCGCTCCTGGAAACACCATATATTTT	CASSLGAAPGNTIYF
TRBV5-6	TRBD1	-	TRBJ2-7	TGTGCCAGCAGCTTCGACAGGGGGCGCGACGAGCAGTACTTC	CASSFDRGRDEQYF
TRBV27	-	-	TRBJ1-5	TGTGCCAGCAGTTTAAAAACAGGGATAAGCAATCAGCCCCAGCATTTT	CASSLKTGISNQPQHF
TRBV18	TRBD1	few	TRBJ1-2	TGTGCCAGCTCACCAGGAACAGGGGATAATGGCTACACCTTC	CASSPGTGDNGYTF
TRBV27	TRBD2	-	TRBJ2-3	TGTGCCAGCAGTTTAGGGGGATTAGCGGGAGGGCATACGCAGTATTTT	CASSLGGLAGGHTQYF
TRBV19	TRBD1	-	TRBJ1-5	TGTGCCAGTAGAGGTAGCGGGACAGCTTTCTATAGCAATCAGCCCCAGCATTTT	CASRGSGTAFYSNQPQHF
TRBV6-5	-	few	TRBJ2-7	TGTGCCAGCACCCAGGGAGGGGGCGAGCAGTACTTC	CASTQGGGEQYF
TRBV9	-	-	TRBJ1-1	TGTGCCAGCAGCGTAGACCCGAACACGAACACTGAAGCTTTCTTT	CASSVDPNTNTEAFF
TRBV7-9	TRBD2	few	TRBJ2-7	TGTGCCAGCAGCTTAAGGGCTAGCGGGGGAATATACGAGCAGTACTTC	CASSLRASGGIYEQYF
TRBV4-3	-	few	TRBJ1-1	TGCGCCAGCAGCCAAGTATCAGGCACTGAAGCTTTCTTT	CASSQVSGTEAFF
TRBV6-5	TRBD1	-	TRBJ1-1	TGTGCCAGCAGACCGGGACAGGGGGCGAACACTGAAGCTTTCTTT	CASRPGQGANTEAFF
TRBV7-9	TRBD1	-	TRBJ1-1	TGTGCCAGCAGCTCCACAGGGGGCAGCCCTGAAGCTTTCTTT	CASSSTGGSPEAFF
TRBV7-8	-	-	TRBJ2-7	TGTGCCAGCAGCTTATCTGGCCTCTCCTACGAGCAGTACTTC	CASSLSGLSYEQYF
TRBV7-9	-	-	TRBJ1-2	TGTGCCAGCAGCTTGTCCGGGGAGAAGAATGGCTACACCTTC	CASSLSGEKNGYTF
TRBV19	-	-	TRBJ1-2	TGTGCCACCGACCGAGGGATAGGCTATGGCTACACCTTC	CATDRGIGYGYTF
TRBV19	TRBD1	-	TRBJ2-1	TGTGCCAGTAGTATACAGGGGGCCTACAATGAGCAGTTCTTC	CASSIQGAYNEQFF
TRBV7-3	TRBD1	-	TRBJ2-3	TGTGCCAGCAGCGGACAGGGGATCCGCACAGATACGCAGTATTTT	CASSGQGIRTDTQYF
TRBV11-2	-	-	TRBJ1-2	TGTGCCAGCAGCGGCGCCCCGACAGTAAACTATGGCTACACCTTC	CASSGAPTVNYGYTF
TRBV28	TRBD1	-	TRBJ2-7	TGTGCCAGCAGTCCTCATTTCACCGCAGGGGGTTTGACCTACGAGCAGTACTTC	CASSPHFTAGGLTYEQYF
TRBV6-1	TRBD1	-	TRBJ2-7	TGTGCCAGCGGCGGGGGTAACAGGGGGCTCGGCGAGCAGTACTTC	CASGGGNRGLGEQYF
TRBV29-1	-	once	TRBJ2-1	TGCAGCGTTGCCCTGGACTCCCCGTCCTACAATGAGCAGTTCTTC	CSVALDSPSYNEQFF
TRBV7-3	-	-	TRBJ2-3	TGTGCCAGCAGCTTAAGCGGCAGGGGTGTAACAGATACGCAGTATTTT	CASSLSGRGVTDTQYF
TRBV5-1	-	-	TRBJ1-4	TGCGCCAGCAGCTCATCGTCTGCGTCTAATGAAAAACTGTTTTTT	CASSSSSASNEKLFF
TRBV7-6	-	few	TRBJ2-2	TGTGCCAGCTTCTCGGGGACCGGGGAGCTGTTTTTT	CASFSGTGELFF
TRBV10-1	-	-	TRBJ2-7	TGCGCCAGCAGTGACCAACAGGGACCCTACGAGCAGTACTTC	CASSDQQGPYEQYF
TRBV10-3	TRBD1	many	TRBJ1-1	TGTGCCATCAGTACCCCTGGGGACAGGGCCCCCCACACTGAAGCTTTCTTT	CAISTPGDRAPHTEAFF
TRBV19	TRBD1	-	TRBJ1-2	TGTGCCAGTAGTGTGGGGACAGGCCTCTTTTTTGGCTACACCTTC	CASSVGTGLFFGYTF
TRBV27	TRBD2	-	TRBJ2-2	TGTGCCAGCAGTTCCCCCCCGGGACTAGGGGCCGGGGAGCTGTTTTTT	CASSSPPGLGAGELFF
TRBV27	TRBD1	-	TRBJ2-7	TGTGCCAGCAGTTTATATCCGACAGGGGTGGGATACGAGCAGTACTTC	CASSLYPTGVGYEQYF
TRBV19	TRBD1	-	TRBJ2-7	TGTGCCAGTACCCATCCGGGACAGACTCTCGAGCAGTACTTC	CASTHPGQTLEQYF
TRBV19	-	-	TRBJ2-7	TGTGCCAGTAGTTCGGGACTTGGCTCCTACGAGCAGTACTTC	CASSSGLGSYEQYF
TRBV11-2	TRBD2	once	TRBJ2-1	TGTGCCAGCAAGCGGGAGGGCTACAATGAGCAGTTCTTC	CASKREGYNEQFF
TRBV5-6	-	-	TRBJ1-2	TGTGCCACCCTTCCGGGTGGCCCGGGGGTATCTGGCTACACCTTC	CATLPGGPGVSGYTF
TRBV5-4	-	few	TRBJ1-6	TGTGCCAGCAGCTTGGCGACAGGTCTAAGTTCACCCCTCCACTTT	CASSLATGLSSPLHF
TRBV6-1	-	-	TRBJ1-1	TGTGCCAGCAGTGAAAGTCTAGGGGGGAACACTGAAGCTTTCTTT	CASSESLGGNTEAFF
TRBV19	TRBD2	-	TRBJ2-1	TGTGCCAGTAGATTGGGCGGGAGTGGGTACAATGAGCAGTTCTTC	CASRLGGSGYNEQFF
TRBV6-5	-	-	TRBJ1-3	TGTGCCAGCACCACAGGGAATGGCCCCTACACCATATATTTT	CASTTGNGPYTIYF
TRBV5-5	-	-	TRBJ1-1	TGTGCCAGCAGCTTGGCAGAAGCTTTCTTT	CASSLAEAFF
TRBV6-1	-	-	TRBJ2-1	TGTGCCAGCAGTGAACAGGGGGGCAATGAGCAGTTCTTC	CASSEQGGNEQFF
TRBV27	-	-	TRBJ1-2	TGTGCCAGCAGTTTATTTGGGTCGGGGACTTATGGCTACACCTTC	CASSLFGSGTYGYTF
TRBV6-6	TRBD1	-	TRBJ2-3	TGTGCCAGCAGTACGGGACAGGTTCGCACAGATACGCAGTATTTT	CASSTGQVRTDTQYF
TRBV7-3	TRBD1	few	TRBJ2-3	TGTGCCAGCAGCATTGACAGGGCCGCAGATACGCAGTATTTT	CASSIDRAADTQYF
TRBV2	-	-	TRBJ2-2	TGTGCCAGCAGTGTGAGGGTGCCCGGGGAGCTGTTTTTT	CASSVRVPGELFF